This T cell receptor beta chain stems from a study of vaccination effects on CD4 cells after COVID-19. Background on the study: Sample donation by two convalescent patients took place 16 days and one week before vaccination. Whole-study results and caveats: The study had few convalescent patients and no early post-infection timepoints. Pronounced clonal contraction occurred in clones induced by infection and by vaccine late after vaccination.

Upon completion of 10 to 11 days in culture, CD4+ T cells were isolated. The person was diagnosed with PCR-confirmed SARS-CoV-2 infection between March and December 2020. Regarding this clone: Its antigen is undetermined.

Some clones are missing from TCRdb's copy, which holds only in-frame ones; the method was immunoSEQ multiplex PCR. The sample includes under 50,000 clones, about three quarters seen only once; the top ten take 12%. The ends lost 2 bases at V and 10 bases at J; junction bases unmatched: 17. This CDR3 has 17 residues. The V gene's germline CDR1 is SGHTA and CDR2 FQGNSA. Sequences were derived from CD4+ T cells from PBMCs cultured without peptide, sampled before COVID-19 vaccination. V and J are TRBV7-2 and TRBJ2-1; the match to TRBD2 covers 7 bases. The sequence derives from a human donor who had a prior SARS-CoV-2 infection. CDR3 coding DNA: TGTGCCAGCAGCTTACCAGGCGGGACTAATCGTTTGGGGGAGCAGTTCTTC. It specifies CASSLPGGTNRLGEQFF.